This T cell receptor (beta chain) derives from a study of PD-1 blockade in mismatch repair-deficient tumors. Overall study: Patients had around twelve mismatch repair-deficient cancer types, all previously treated and progressing. Study-wide findings and caveats: Tumor-resident clones, often absent from pretreatment blood, expanded after pembrolizumab and then contracted.

On this clone itself: Its antigen remains unknown.

Sequencing used immunoSEQ multiplex PCR; TCRdb keeps in-frame clones, though not all of them. The sample yields about 84,000 clones, 81% seen once. Three pembrolizumab responders had their TCRs sequenced. The V gene's germline CDR1 is KGHSH and CDR2 LQKENI. The CDR3 is 15 amino acids. With 2 bases clipped from V and 3 bases from J, the junction kept 5 bases outside the gene matches. The sample here was peripheral blood, taken 12 weeks after starting pembrolizumab. This TCR came from an adult with mismatch repair-deficient cancer. The chain carries TRBV18 and TRBJ1-1; 8 bases fit TRBD1. This CDR3 is CASSPWTGRDTEAFF. The CDR3 DNA reads TGTGCCAGCTCACCATGGACAGGGAGGGACACTGAAGCTTTCTTT.